The 16 T cell receptor beta chains listed next were all sequenced from one sample in a study of cytomegalovirus exposure and HLA in healthy donors. In the PCR, 60 Vbeta and 13 Jbeta primers were used. Sequencing used immunoSEQ multiplex PCR; TCRdb keeps in-frame clones, though not all of them. The table shows some 150,000 clones, with 75% to 85% occurring only once. The sample consisted of PBMCs. Receptors originate from a woman between 40 and 55 years old in good health and CMV-seronegative.

This clone was counted between two and nine times. The V call is TRBV15, the J call TRBJ1-5, with D uncertain. CDR3 size: 16 residues. The germline gives CDR1 LNHNV, CDR2 YYDKDF (reference sequence). V dropped 0 bases and J dropped 3 bases, with 12 bases sitting between them. Here the CDR3 reads CATSRDLSGPNQPQHF. As DNA, the CDR3 is TGTGCCACCAGCAGAGATTTATCAGGTCCCAATCAGCCCCAGCATTTT.

This rearrangement joins TRBV6-5 to TRBJ2-3, with 10 bases that match TRBD1. Per germline, CDR1 MNHEY and CDR2 SVGAGI. The ends lost 6 bases at V and 5 bases at J; junction bases unmatched: 8. The CDR3 consists of 15 residues. The CDR3 reads CASSPGTGARDTQYF. The CDR3 nucleotides read TGTGCCAGCAGCCCCGGGACAGGGGCTAGAGATACGCAGTATTTT.

The table lists this clone with a count of one. The chain recombines TRBV4-1 with TRBJ1-1, with TRBD1 as a possible D gene (5 bases). This CDR3 is built from 17 residues. The V gene's germline CDR1 is MGHRA and CDR2 YSYEKL. Trimming shortened V by 4 bases and J by 0 bases, and 18 bases separated the two germline ends. The CDR3 DNA reads as TGCGCCAGCAGCCGGACCAGGGCGGCGGAAATGAACACTGAAGCTTTCTTT. This encodes CASSRTRAAEMNTEAFF.

CDR3 sequence: CASKASGGGQGNEQFF. The CDR3 region has the DNA TGTGCCAGCAAGGCTAGCGGGGGGGGGCAAGGGAATGAGCAGTTCTTC. The J gene is TRBJ2-1, the V gene TRBV2, with 12 bases that match TRBD2. V lost 7 bases and J lost 7; bases outside the gene matches: 11. Looked up from germline, CDR1 is SNHLY and CDR2 is FYNNEI. This CDR3 region has 16 residues.

This chain links TRBV6-5 with TRBJ2-7; 7 bases map to TRBD1. Germline V gene lookup returns CDR1 MNHEY and CDR2 SVGAGI. The V gene end was trimmed by 6 bases and the J gene end by 6 bases; junction bases not matched to a gene: 5. This CDR3 spans 12 amino acids. Here the CDR3 DNA reads TGTGCCAGCAGGACGACAGGGTTCGAGCAGTACTTC. Its protein product is CASRTTGFEQYF.

This clone was counted between two and nine times. V is TRBV7-6 and J is TRBJ1-1, with 7 bases matching TRBD1. Germline V gene data show CDR1 as SGHVS and CDR2 as FNYEAQ. V shed 1 base, J shed 5 bases, and the junction held 4 bases outside the gene matches. The CDR3 spans 14 residues. This CDR3 reads CASSLVYRGTEAFF. CDR3 DNA sequence: TGTGCCAGCAGCTTAGTGTACAGGGGAACTGAAGCTTTCTTT.

This chain connects TRBV30 to TRBJ1-5; 7 positions match TRBD1. The CDR3 totals 22 residues. V shed 6 bases, J shed 3 bases, and the junction held 32 bases outside the gene matches. CDR1 and CDR2 from the germline V gene are GTSNPN and SVGIG (reference sequence). The CDR3 region is CACTSINPGQTLTSSLNQPQHF. CDR3 in DNA: TGTGCCTGCACCTCGATTAATCCGGGACAGACCCTCACCTCGTCCCTCAATCAGCCCCAGCATTTT.

This clone has a handful of counts. The germline gene is not matched at one end of the junction; a read error may be the cause. The V call is TRBV7-7, the J call TRBJ2-5; TRBD2 matches at 7 bases. Germline CDR1 SSHAT, CDR2 FNYEAQ (reference sequence). The CDR3 totals 15 residues. The CDR3: CASSLGISGQETQYF. As DNA, the CDR3 is TGTGCTAGCAGCTTAGGTATTAGCGGGCAAGAGACCCAGTACTTC.

The CDR3, as DNA: TGTGCCAGCAGCTCCGGGGGTGAGGAGACCCAGTACTTC. Encoded protein: CASSSGGEETQYF. The gene calls are TRBV5-4 and TRBJ2-5, with a weak D call TRBD2 (6 bases). CDR1 and CDR2 (germline): SGHNT, YYREEE (reference sequence). Deletions cut 3 bases from V and 5 bases from J, with 11 bases between. The CDR3 totals 13 residues.

The chain has TRBV27 and TRBJ1-2, with TRBD1 matching over 7 bases. The CDR3 is 13 amino acids. V was pared by 5 bases and J by 7 bases, with 7 bases of the junction left unmatched. Germline V gives CDR1 MNHEY, CDR2 SMNVEV (reference sequence). The CDR3 is CASSLRQGGGYTF. The CDR3 coding sequence is TGTGCCAGCAGTCTACGACAGGGCGGTGGCTACACCTTC.

V and J are TRBV5-1 and TRBJ1-1; 7 nucleotides align to TRBD1. Germline CDR1 is SGHRS and CDR2 is YFSETQ. CDR3 length: 14 residues. The V gene end was trimmed by 4 bases and the J gene end by 3 bases; junction bases not matched to a gene: 6. DNA for the CDR3: TGCGCCAGCAGCCCCCAGGGGGTATACACTGAAGCTTTCTTT. Protein product: CASSPQGVYTEAFF.

The V and J genes are TRBV7-9 and TRBJ2-4, with 11 bases that match TRBD1. This CDR3 has 14 residues. Germline V lookup: CDR1 SEHNR, CDR2 FQNEAQ (reference sequence). The ends lost 6 bases at V and 8 bases at J; junction bases unmatched: 6. The chain's CDR3 is CASSAPGQGDIQYF. The CDR3 region has the DNA TGTGCCAGCAGTGCCCCGGGACAGGGGGACATTCAGTACTTC.

This chain connects TRBV28 to TRBJ1-4, with 9 bases matching TRBD1. Germline values: CDR1 MDHEN, CDR2 SYDVKM. V trimming: 5 bases; J trimming: 6 bases; junction bases outside the gene matches: 7. The CDR3 is 15 amino acids. The CDR3 reads CASSLATGGDEKLFF. The CDR3 nucleotides read TGTGCCAGCAGTCTAGCGACAGGGGGGGATGAAAAACTGTTTTTT.

In this sample, this clone turned up once. The rearrangement links TRBV28 to TRBJ1-1, with D possibly matching TRBD1 (5 bases). The CDR3 spans 16 residues. Germline CDR1 MDHEN, CDR2 SYDVKM. Trimming took 6 bases from V and 0 from J, leaving 17 bases between them. CDR3 region: CASRRTSFNMNTEAFF. The CDR3 DNA is TGTGCCAGCAGACGGACATCGTTTAACATGAACACTGAAGCTTTCTTT.

The chain employs TRBV6-1 and TRBJ2-3, with D maybe TRBD1 (6 bases). Germline V CDR1 and CDR2: MNHNS, SASEGT. The V end was cut by 6 bases, the J end by 3 bases, with 16 bases between. The CDR3 covers 15 residues. This CDR3 is CASSQNTGLTDTQYF. The CDR3 DNA sequence: TGTGCCAGCAGCCAGAACACAGGGTTGACAGATACGCAGTATTTT.

The V and J genes are TRBV29-1 and TRBJ2-3; possible D gene TRBD2, 5 bases. V was pared by 8 bases and J by 0 bases, with 12 bases between. This CDR3 is built from 13 residues. The germline V gene encodes CDR1 SQVTM and CDR2 ANQGSEA. CDR3 nucleotide sequence: TGCAGCCTCCGCCCGGGAAGCACAGATACGCAGTATTTT. This encodes CSLRPGSTDTQYF.